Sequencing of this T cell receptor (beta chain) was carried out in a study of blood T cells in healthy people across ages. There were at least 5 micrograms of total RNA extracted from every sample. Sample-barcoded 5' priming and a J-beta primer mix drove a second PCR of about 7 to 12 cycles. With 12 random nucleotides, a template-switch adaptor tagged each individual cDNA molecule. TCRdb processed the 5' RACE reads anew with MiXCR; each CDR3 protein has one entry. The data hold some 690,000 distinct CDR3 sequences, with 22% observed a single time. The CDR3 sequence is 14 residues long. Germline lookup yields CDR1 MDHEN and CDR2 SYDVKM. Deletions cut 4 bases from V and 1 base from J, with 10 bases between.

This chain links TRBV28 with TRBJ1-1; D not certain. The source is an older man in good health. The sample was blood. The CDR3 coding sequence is TGTGCCAGCAGTTCCCTGTCAGGGAACACTGAAGCTTTCTTT. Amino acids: CASSSLSGNTEAFF.